This T cell receptor (beta chain) originates from a study of cytomegalovirus exposure and HLA in healthy donors. The study's findings and limits: Cytomegalovirus status was reportedly diagnosed by the classifier with high sensitivity and specificity.

This clone was seen only once. As yet, its antigen is unknown. This CDR3 has 13 residues. CDR1 is MNHEY and CDR2 is SMNVEV in the germline V gene (reference sequence). Researchers ran the PCR with 60 Vbeta and 13 Jbeta primers. Only in-frame clones appear in the TCRdb table, and some are missing; sequencing was by immunoSEQ multiplex PCR. The sample consists of approximately 76,000 clones, 70% to 80% of them appearing once. The receptor comes from a man younger than 40 in good health and CMV-seronegative. Input material: PBMCs. The chain has TRBV27 and TRBJ2-5, with 7 bases fitting TRBD1. The tail of the sequence fits TRBJ2-7 better, so the J call may be wrong. CDR3 sequence: CASTPGGSYEQYF. The CDR3 DNA reads TGTGCCAGCACCCCAGGGGGCTCCTACGAGCAGTACTTC.